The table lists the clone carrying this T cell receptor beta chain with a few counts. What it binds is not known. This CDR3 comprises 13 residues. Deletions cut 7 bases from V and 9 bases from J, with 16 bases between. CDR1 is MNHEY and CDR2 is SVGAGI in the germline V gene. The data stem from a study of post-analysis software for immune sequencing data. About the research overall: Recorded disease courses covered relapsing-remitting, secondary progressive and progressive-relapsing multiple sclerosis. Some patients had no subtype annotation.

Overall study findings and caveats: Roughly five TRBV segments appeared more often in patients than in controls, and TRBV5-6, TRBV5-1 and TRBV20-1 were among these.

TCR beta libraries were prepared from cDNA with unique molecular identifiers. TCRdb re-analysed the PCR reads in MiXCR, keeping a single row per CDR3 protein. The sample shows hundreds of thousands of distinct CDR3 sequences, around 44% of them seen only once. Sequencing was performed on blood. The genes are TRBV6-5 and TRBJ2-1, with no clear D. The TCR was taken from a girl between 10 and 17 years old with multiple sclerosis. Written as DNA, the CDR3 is TGTGCCAGCAAGGTGATAGCCACTACTGAGCAGTTCTTC. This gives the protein CASKVIATTEQFF.